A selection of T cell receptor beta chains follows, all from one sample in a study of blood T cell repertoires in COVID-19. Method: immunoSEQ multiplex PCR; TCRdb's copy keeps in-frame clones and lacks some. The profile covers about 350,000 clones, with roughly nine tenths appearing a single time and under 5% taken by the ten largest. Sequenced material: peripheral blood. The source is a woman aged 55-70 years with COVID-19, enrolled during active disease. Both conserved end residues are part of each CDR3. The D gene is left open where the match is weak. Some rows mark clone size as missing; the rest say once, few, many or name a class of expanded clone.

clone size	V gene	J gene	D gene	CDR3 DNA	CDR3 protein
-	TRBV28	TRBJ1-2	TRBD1	TGTGCCAGCAGCCGCCAGGGGGTAGAAGGCTACACCTTC	CASSRQGVEGYTF
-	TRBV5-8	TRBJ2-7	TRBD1	TGTGCCAGCAGCTTGGGGGACAGGGGGACGGGGTACTTC	CASSLGDRGTGYF
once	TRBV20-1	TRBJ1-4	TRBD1	TGCAGTGCGAGTGGACAGGGGGCAACTAATGAAAAACTGTTTTTT	CSASGQGATNEKLFF
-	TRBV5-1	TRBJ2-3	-	TGCGCCAGCAGATCGGCGGGAACCACAGATACGCAGTATTTT	CASRSAGTTDTQYF
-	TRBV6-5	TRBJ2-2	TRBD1	TGTGCCACCCGGGACAGGGCCCCCGGGGAGCTGTTTTTT	CATRDRAPGELFF
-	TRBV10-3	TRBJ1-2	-	TGTGCCATCAGTGAGTCTTTAGGGGGCTATGGCTACACCTTC	CAISESLGGYGYTF
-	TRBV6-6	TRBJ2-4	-	TGTGCCAGCAGTCAAGGTGGACAGTTAGCCAAAAACATTCAGTACTTC	CASSQGGQLAKNIQYF
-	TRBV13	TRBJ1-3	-	TGTGCCAGCAGCCGAACAGGGTTAGTCGGAAACACCATATATTTT	CASSRTGLVGNTIYF
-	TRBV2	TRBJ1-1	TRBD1	TGTGCCAGCAGTGAAGGACTAACGGCAGGGGGATGGAACACTGAAGCTTTCTTT	CASSEGLTAGGWNTEAFF
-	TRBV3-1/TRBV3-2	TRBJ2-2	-	TGTGCCAGCAGCCATCTCCGGGGTCCTGGCACCGGGGAGCTGTTTTTT	CASSHLRGPGTGELFF
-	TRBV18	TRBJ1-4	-	TGTGCCAGCTCTGCAGCGTCTAATGAAAAACTGTTTTTT	CASSAASNEKLFF
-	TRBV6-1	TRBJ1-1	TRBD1	TGTGCCAGCAGTGAATCAGGGGGCGACACTGAAGCTTTCTTT	CASSESGGDTEAFF
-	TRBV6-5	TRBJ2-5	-	TGTGCCAGCACCAACAAAGAGACCCAGTACTTC	CASTNKETQYF
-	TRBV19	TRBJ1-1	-	TGTGCCAGTAGTTCCAGGGGTTACACTGAAGCTTTCTTT	CASSSRGYTEAFF
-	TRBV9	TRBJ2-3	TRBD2	TGTGCCAGCAGCGTTACGGGGGGGCGTATAGATACGCAGTATTTT	CASSVTGGRIDTQYF
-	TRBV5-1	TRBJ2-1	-	TGCGCCAGCAGCTACCGACTAACCTCCTACAATGAGCAGTTCTTC	CASSYRLTSYNEQFF
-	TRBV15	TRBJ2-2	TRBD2	TGTGCCACCAGCAGAGCCGGCGGGGGGGATACCGGGGAGCTGTTTTTT	CATSRAGGGDTGELFF
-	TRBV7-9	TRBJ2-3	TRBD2	TGTGCCAGCAGCCCCGGGACTAGCGGCACAGATACGCAGTATTTT	CASSPGTSGTDTQYF
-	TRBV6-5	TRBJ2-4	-	TGTGCCAGCAGTTCGGGGGGCACAGCCAAAAACATTCAGTACTTC	CASSSGGTAKNIQYF
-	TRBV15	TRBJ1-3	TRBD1	TGTGCCACCAGCAGAGATCTCTCGGACAGGGCAATCTCTGGAAACACCATATATTTT	CATSRDLSDRAISGNTIYF
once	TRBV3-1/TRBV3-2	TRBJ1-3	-	TGTGCCAGCAGCCAAGATTCGGCAGGGGTAGGAAACACCATATATTTT	CASSQDSAGVGNTIYF
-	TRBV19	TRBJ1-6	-	TGTGCCAGTAAAGCCCAGGGGAGCTCACCCCTCCACTTT	CASKAQGSSPLHF
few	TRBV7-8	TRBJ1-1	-	TGTGCCAGCAGCGCCGGGACAAATACTGAAGCTTTCTTT	CASSAGTNTEAFF
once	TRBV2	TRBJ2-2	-	TGTGCCAGCAGTGAAGCGCACGGGGGGGAGCTGTTTTTT	CASSEAHGGELFF
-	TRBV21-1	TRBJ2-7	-	TGTGCCAGCAGCATACTTGGGAGAGGCCCGAAGAGATACGAGCAGTACTTC	CASSILGRGPKRYEQYF
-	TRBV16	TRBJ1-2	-	TGTGCCAGCCGCCAGGGCGCATGGGGCTACACCTTC	CASRQGAWGYTF
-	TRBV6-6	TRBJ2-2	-	TGTGCCAGCAATCAGCGGAGTTCGAACACCGGGGAGCTGTTTTTT	CASNQRSSNTGELFF
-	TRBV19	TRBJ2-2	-	TGTGCCACAGGAAAGAGATACGGGGAGCTGTTTTTT	CATGKRYGELFF
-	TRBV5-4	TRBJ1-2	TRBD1	TGTGCCAGCAGCATAGACAGGGGGGAAAAGGATGGCTACACCTTC	CASSIDRGEKDGYTF
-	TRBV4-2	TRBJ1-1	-	TGTGCCAGCAGCCAAGATCTGGGGCGACAGGACACTGAAGCTTTCTTT	CASSQDLGRQDTEAFF
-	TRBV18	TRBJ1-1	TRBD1	TGTGCCAGCTCACAACTGCAAGGGACAGGTGAAGCTTTCTTT	CASSQLQGTGEAFF
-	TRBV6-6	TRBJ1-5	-	TGTGCCAGCAGCCAGCCCGGGATCCAAAATCAGCCCCAGCATTTT	CASSQPGIQNQPQHF
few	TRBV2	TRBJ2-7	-	TGTGCCAGCAGTGTCACAGGGGAGGCCTACGAGCAGTACTTC	CASSVTGEAYEQYF
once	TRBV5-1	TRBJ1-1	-	TGCGCCAGCAGCTTGTTGCAGGGTTACACTGAAGCTTTCTTT	CASSLLQGYTEAFF
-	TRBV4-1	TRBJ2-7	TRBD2	TGCGCCAGCAGCCAAGCGGGGACTAGCGGTACCTACGAGCAGTACTTC	CASSQAGTSGTYEQYF
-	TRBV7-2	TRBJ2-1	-	TGTGCCAGCAGCTCTTCGACAAACCCCGGGGAGAATGAGCAGTTCTTC	CASSSSTNPGENEQFF
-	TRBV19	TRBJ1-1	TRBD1	TGTGCCAGTAGGGGACAGAGGAACACTGAAGCTTTCTTT	CASRGQRNTEAFF
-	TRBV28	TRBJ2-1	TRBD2	TGTGCCAGCAGCCGGCTAGCGGGGGGACAGAATGAGCAGTTCTTC	CASSRLAGGQNEQFF
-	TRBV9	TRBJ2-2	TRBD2	TGTGCCAGCAGCGTAGGGACTAGCGGGGCGAACACCGGGGAGCTGTTTTTT	CASSVGTSGANTGELFF
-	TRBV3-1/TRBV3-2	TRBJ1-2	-	TGTGCCAGCAGCCAAACTGATTATGGCTACACCTTC	CASSQTDYGYTF
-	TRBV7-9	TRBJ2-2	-	TGTGCCAGCAGCTTAGCGCTACCCCCCGGGACCGGGGAGCTGTTTTTT	CASSLALPPGTGELFF
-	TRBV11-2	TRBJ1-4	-	TGTGCCAGCAGCTTAGATTTTACAGGAGCCTCTGAAAAACTGTTTTTT	CASSLDFTGASEKLFF
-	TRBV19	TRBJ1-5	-	TGTGCCAGTAGCTATGACAGTCTTCAGCCCCAGCATTTT	CASSYDSLQPQHF
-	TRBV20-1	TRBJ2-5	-	TGCAGTGCTAGTTCGGGGGTGACGCAAGGGACCCAGTACTTC	CSASSGVTQGTQYF
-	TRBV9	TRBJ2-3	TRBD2	TGTGCCAGCAGTCTTAGCGGGGGCAGCACAGATACGCAGTATTTT	CASSLSGGSTDTQYF
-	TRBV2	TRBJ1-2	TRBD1	TGTGCCGGCCGGGCGACAGGGGTCTACGATGGCTACACCTTC	CAGRATGVYDGYTF
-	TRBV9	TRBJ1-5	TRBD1	TGTGCCAGCAGCGTAGCAGGGGGCGGGCAGCCCCAGCATTTT	CASSVAGGGQPQHF
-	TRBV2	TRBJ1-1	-	TGTGCCAGCAGGACAGGAGCTGAAGCTTTCTTT	CASRTGAEAFF
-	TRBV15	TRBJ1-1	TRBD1	TGTGCCACCACTCGGACAGGTGAAGCTTTCTTT	CATTRTGEAFF
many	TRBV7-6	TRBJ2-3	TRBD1	TGTGCCAGCAGCTCAGGACAGGGAAACACAGATACGCAGTATTTT	CASSSGQGNTDTQYF
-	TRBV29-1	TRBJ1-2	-	TGCAGCGTTGAAGGCAGGGACTATGGCTACACCTTC	CSVEGRDYGYTF
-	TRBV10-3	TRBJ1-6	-	TGTGCCATCAGTGAGTCGTCACAGGGTATGAGGAATTCACCCCTCCACTTT	CAISESSQGMRNSPLHF
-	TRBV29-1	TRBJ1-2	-	TGCAGCGTTGAAGGTCGAAGGGCGGGGCACTATGGCTACACCTTC	CSVEGRRAGHYGYTF
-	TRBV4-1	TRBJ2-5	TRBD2	TGCGCCAGCAGCCAGACCGGGACTAGGGGAGAGACCCAGTACTTC	CASSQTGTRGETQYF
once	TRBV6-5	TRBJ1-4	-	TGTGCCAGCAGTTACAATCGCGGACAGGAAAAACTGTTTTTT	CASSYNRGQEKLFF
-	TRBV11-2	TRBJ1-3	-	TGTGCCAGCAGCTCCAAACAAGACAGGCTCTCTGGAAACACCATATATTTT	CASSSKQDRLSGNTIYF
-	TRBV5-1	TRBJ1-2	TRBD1	TGCGCCAGCAGCACAGACAGGGGATATGGCTACACCTTC	CASSTDRGYGYTF
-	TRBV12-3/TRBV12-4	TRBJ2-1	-	TGTGCCACAAGTAGAGGCAATGAGCAGTTCTTC	CATSRGNEQFF
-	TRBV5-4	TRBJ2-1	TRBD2	TGTGCCAGCAGCTTGATCGGGGGGACCTATGAGCAGTTCTTC	CASSLIGGTYEQFF
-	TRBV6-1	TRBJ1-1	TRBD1	TGTGCCAGCAGTGGACGAGACAGGGCAATAGGATCGGGTACTGAAGCTTTCTTT	CASSGRDRAIGSGTEAFF